This T cell receptor (beta chain) was recovered during a study of control samples from healthy donors and cancer patients. The assay was immunoSEQ multiplex PCR, and TCRdb's table has in-frame clones only and misses some. This table holds 90,000 to 100,000 clones, about 80% found once. V dropped 5 bases and J dropped 8; count of bases not matched to a gene: 10. Germline CDR1 SGHTA, CDR2 FQGNSA. There are 17 residues in the CDR3. The gene calls are TRBV7-2 and TRBJ2-3, with 16 bases aligning to TRBD2. The sequence came from a woman in her 30s in good health. The source material was blood. This CDR3 reads CASSPGTSGGGQGTQYF. Here the CDR3 DNA reads TGTGCCAGCAGCCCAGGGACTAGCGGGGGGGGTCAGGGTACGCAGTATTTT.